This T cell receptor (beta chain) was recorded in a study of blood T cell repertoires in COVID-19 (dated by TCRdb to about 2020). Looking at the study overall: Samples covering the acute and convalescent phases of COVID-19 were provided by collaborators in the United States, Italy and Spain. The prospective study material was composed of cDNA or gDNA derived from T cells, B-cell-depleted T cells, or PBMCs. Deeply sampled blood TCRbeta repertoires from subjects exposed to, actively infected with, or recovered from COVID-19 were included in the dataset. A freely available public database, intended as a resource for researchers studying the immune response to SARS-CoV-2, is where the repertoires were released. Samples came from the ongoing ImmuneRACE study (first 160 participants) plus 1,254 subjects from 6 global collaborators. Sample metadata almost always included a de-identified subject ID, COVID-19 status, age in years and sex. Where HLA class I and class II types were available, the types were taken from metadata supplied by the sample provider, not from assay-based typing. Overall study outcomes, separate from this receptor: Clinical and demographic metadata were provided uncurated, with the amount varying by source and participant.

TCRbeta CDR3 regions were amplified from genomic DNA by means of the immunoSEQ Assay, a bias-controlled multiplex PCR. In the authors' own workflow: Nucleated cell counts per sample were estimated from amplification of reference gene primers within the assay. Sequence reads were collapsed and filtered to measure the absolute abundance of every unique TCRbeta CDR3 rearrangement. For each sample, productive Simpson clonality was calculated as the square root of Simpson's diversity index across productive rearrangements. As stored in TCRdb, this immuneACCESS dataset retains in-frame rearrangements with V and J assigned. A fraction of the clones does not appear; measured against another copy, unresolved V genes explain less than half of the discrepancy, and the remainder lacks a known reason. V and J calls and clone size are given by that table; D and trimming were obtained from the DNA. The sample contains roughly 49,000 clones, 83% of them found a single time. The top ten clonotypes cover approximately 15% of the sample.

This clone was counted a few times. Its antigen remains unidentified. Base quality data are lacking; no much larger clone is found one base away. Each collaborating institution followed its own protocols to collect whole blood in K2EDTA tubes. For TCRbeta analysis, collaborators shipped samples in one of three forms: frozen whole blood, isolated PBMCs, or DNA extracted from either of those sample types. The germline V gene (reference sequence) specifies LNHDA as CDR1 and SQIVND as CDR2. The CDR3 goes from the cysteine to the phenylalanine over 15 residues. Solely the CDR3 DNA is kept, with 45 bases framed from the first base. A distance of 14 bases separates the germline ends of V and J, which lose 4 bases and 5 bases respectively.

The sequence was obtained from a man aged 40-49 years with acute or convalescent COVID-19. The sequencing input was peripheral blood. This chain joins TRBV19 to TRBJ2-2; the D region possibly corresponds to TRBD1 (6 bases align). The DNA is TGTGCCAGTAGTACATACAGGGAAGGTACCGGGGAGCTGTTTTTT. The resulting protein is CASSTYREGTGELFF.